The T cell receptor (beta chain) under discussion was sequenced for a study of blood T cell repertoires in COVID-19. Study in general: T cells, B-cell-depleted T cells, or PBMCs provided the cDNA or gDNA that served as material.

Between the trimmed V and J ends, which lost 2 bases and 1 base, there was a span of 4 bases. CDR3 size: 13 residues. CDR1 LGHDT and CDR2 YNNKEL come from the germline V gene (reference sequence). Some clones are missing from TCRdb's copy, which holds only in-frame ones; the method was immunoSEQ multiplex PCR. Of 60,000 to 80,000 clones listed, roughly 88% were seen once; the top ten hold approximately 1.2%. Sample: peripheral blood. The TCR sequence derives from an elderly woman with acute or convalescent COVID-19. The genes are TRBV3-1 (or the pseudogene TRBV3-2) and TRBJ2-3, with D hard to call. The CDR3 DNA sequence: TGTGCCAGCAGCCAATCAGGCACAGATACGCAGTATTTT. Amino acid sequence: CASSQSGTDTQYF.